Sequencing of this T cell receptor beta chain was carried out in a study of cytomegalovirus exposure and HLA in healthy donors. The study's findings and limits: Researchers counted around 170 TCR beta chains as cytomegalovirus-associated.

A roughly 130-subject validation cohort, separate from the 666-subject first cohort, supplied the donors. Clones were sequenced by immunoSEQ multiplex PCR, and TCRdb holds only the in-frame ones, with some missing. This table holds some 59,000 clones, 89% found once. The V gene's germline CDR1 is SGDLS and CDR2 YYNGEE. V lost 3 bases and J lost 1, with 8 bases in between. The CDR3 is 13 residues long. A word on this clone: Antigen unknown.

The sequence derives from a young woman in good health and CMV-seronegative. The J gene is TRBJ2-7, the V gene TRBV9; no clear D. The sequencing sample was made of PBMCs. CDR3 region: CASSATPSYEQYF. CDR3 coding DNA: TGTGCCAGCAGCGCGACACCTTCCTACGAGCAGTACTTC.